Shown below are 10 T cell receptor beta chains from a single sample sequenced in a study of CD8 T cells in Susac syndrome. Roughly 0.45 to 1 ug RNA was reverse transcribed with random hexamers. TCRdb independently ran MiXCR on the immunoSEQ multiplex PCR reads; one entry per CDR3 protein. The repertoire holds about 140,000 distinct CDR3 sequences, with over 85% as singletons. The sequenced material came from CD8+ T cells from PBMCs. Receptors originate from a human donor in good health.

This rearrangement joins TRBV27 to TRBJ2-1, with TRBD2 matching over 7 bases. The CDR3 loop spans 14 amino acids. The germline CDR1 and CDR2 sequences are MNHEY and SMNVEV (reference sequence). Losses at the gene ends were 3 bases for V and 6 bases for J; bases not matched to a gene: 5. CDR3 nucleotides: TGTGCCAGCAGTTTGGGGACGGGGGGCAATGAGCAGTTCTTC. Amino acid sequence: CASSLGTGGNEQFF.

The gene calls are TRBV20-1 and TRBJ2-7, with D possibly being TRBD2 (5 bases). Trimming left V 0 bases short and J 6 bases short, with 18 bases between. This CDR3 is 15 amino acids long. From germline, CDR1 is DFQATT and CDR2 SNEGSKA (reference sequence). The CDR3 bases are TGCAGTGCTAGAGATAGGGAGCGGTACACGGGCGAGCAGTACTTC. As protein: CSARDRERYTGEQYF.

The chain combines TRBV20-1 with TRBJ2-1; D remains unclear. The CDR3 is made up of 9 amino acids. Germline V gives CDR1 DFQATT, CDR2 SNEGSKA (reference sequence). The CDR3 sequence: CSANNEQFF. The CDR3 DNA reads TGCAGCGCCAACAATGAGCAGTTCTTC.

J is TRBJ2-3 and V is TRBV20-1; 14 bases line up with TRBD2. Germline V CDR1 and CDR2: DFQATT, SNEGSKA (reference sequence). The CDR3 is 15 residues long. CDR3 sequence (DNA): TGCAGCGCGACTAGCGGGAGGGCCCTATCAGATACGCAGTATTTT. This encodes CSATSGRALSDTQYF.

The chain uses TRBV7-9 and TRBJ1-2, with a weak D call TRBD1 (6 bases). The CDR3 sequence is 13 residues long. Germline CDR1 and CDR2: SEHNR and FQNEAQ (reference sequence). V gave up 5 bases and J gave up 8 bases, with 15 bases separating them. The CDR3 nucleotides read TGTGCCAGCAGCGGCCCAGGGGAGAAGGGCTACACCTTC. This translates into CASSGPGEKGYTF.

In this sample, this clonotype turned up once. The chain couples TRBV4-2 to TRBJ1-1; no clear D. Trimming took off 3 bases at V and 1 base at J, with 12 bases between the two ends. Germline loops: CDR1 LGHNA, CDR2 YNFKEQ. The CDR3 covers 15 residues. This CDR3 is CASSQIREANTEAFF. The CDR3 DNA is TGTGCCAGCAGCCAGATTCGAGAGGCGAACACTGAAGCTTTCTTT.

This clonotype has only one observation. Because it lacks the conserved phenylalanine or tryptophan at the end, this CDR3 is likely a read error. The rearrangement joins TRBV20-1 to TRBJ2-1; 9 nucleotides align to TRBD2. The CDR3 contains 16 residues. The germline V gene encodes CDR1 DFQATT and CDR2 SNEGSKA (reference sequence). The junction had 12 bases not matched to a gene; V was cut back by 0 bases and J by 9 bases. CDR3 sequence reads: CSARESSGAIGVEQFL. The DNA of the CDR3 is TGCAGTGCTAGAGAGTCTAGCGGGGCGATAGGTGTTGAGCAGTTCCTC.

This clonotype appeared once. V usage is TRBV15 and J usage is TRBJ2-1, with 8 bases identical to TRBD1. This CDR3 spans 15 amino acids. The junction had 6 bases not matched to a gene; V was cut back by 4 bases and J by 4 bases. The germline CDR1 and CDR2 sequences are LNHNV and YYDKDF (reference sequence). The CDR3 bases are TGTGCCACCAGCACCTCGGACAGGGAGTACAATGAGCAGTTCTTC. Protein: CATSTSDREYNEQFF.

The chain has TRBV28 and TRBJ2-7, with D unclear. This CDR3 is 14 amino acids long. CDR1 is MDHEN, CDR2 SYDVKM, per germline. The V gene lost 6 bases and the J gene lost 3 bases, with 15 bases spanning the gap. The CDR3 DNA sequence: TGTGCCAGCAGCCAAATAAAGGAGATCTACGAGCAGTACTTC. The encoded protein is CASSQIKEIYEQYF. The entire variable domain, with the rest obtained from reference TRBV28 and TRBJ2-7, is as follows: DVKVTQSSRYLVKRTGEKVFLECVQDMDHENMFWYRQDPGLGLRLIYFSYDVKMKEKGDIPEGYSVSREKKERFSLILESASTNQTSMYLCASSQIKEIYEQYFGPGTRLTVT.

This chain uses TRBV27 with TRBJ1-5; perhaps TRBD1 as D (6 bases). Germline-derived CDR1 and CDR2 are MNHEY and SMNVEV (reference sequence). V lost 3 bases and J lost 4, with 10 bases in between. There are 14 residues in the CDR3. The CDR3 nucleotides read TGTGCCAGCAGTTTGGCAGGGGAGAATCAGCCCCAGCATTTT. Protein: CASSLAGENQPQHF.